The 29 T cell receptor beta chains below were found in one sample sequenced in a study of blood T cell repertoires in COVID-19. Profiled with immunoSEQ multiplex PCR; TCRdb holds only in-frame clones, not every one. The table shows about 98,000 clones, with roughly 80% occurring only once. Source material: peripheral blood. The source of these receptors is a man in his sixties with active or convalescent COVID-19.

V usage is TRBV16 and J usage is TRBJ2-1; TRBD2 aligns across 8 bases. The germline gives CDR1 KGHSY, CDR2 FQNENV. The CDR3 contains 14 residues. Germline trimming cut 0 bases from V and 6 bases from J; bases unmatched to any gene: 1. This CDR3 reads CASSQSRGGNEQFF. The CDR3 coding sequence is TGTGCCAGCAGCCAATCTCGGGGGGGCAATGAGCAGTTCTTC. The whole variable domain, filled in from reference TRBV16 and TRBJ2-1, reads GEEVAQTPKHLVRGEGQKAKLYCAPIKGHSYVFWYQQVLKNEFKFLISFQNENVFDETGMPKERFSAKCLPNSPCSLEIQATKLEDSAVYFCASSQSRGGNEQFFGPGTRLTVL.

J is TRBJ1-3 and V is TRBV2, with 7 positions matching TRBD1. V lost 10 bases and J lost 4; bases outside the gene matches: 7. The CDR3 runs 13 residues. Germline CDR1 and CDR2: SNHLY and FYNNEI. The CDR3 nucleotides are TGTGCCACCCAGGGGGGTTTCGGAAACACCATATATTTT. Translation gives CATQGGFGNTIYF.

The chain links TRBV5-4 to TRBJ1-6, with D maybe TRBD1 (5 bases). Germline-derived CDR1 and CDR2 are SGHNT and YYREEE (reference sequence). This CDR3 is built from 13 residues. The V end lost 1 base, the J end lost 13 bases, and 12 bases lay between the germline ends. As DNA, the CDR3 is TGTGCCAGCAGCTTGTCAGGGACTTACCCCCTCCACTTT. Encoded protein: CASSLSGTYPLHF.

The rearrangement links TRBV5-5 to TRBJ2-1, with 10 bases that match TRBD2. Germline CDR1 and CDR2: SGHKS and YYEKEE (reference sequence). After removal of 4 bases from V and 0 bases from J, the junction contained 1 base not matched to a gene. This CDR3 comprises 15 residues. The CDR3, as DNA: TGTGCCAGCAGCAGGACTAGCGGCTCCTACAATGAGCAGTTCTTC. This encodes CASSRTSGSYNEQFF.

CDR3 nucleotide sequence: TGTGCCAGCAGCTTGGGCGGAATGAACACTGAAGCTTTCTTT. It translates to CASSLGGMNTEAFF. This chain links TRBV5-4 with TRBJ1-1; D is unresolved. CDR1 and CDR2 from the germline V gene are SGHNT and YYREEE (reference sequence). The V end lost 0 bases, the J end lost 0 bases, and 6 bases lay between the germline ends. There are 14 residues in the CDR3. Full variable domain (missing parts from reference TRBV5-4 and TRBJ1-1): ETGVTQSPTHLIKTRGQQVTLRCSSQSGHNTVSWYQQALGQGPQFIFQYYREEENGRGNFPPRFSGLQFPNYSSELNVNALELDDSALYLCASSLGGMNTEAFFGQGTRLTVV.

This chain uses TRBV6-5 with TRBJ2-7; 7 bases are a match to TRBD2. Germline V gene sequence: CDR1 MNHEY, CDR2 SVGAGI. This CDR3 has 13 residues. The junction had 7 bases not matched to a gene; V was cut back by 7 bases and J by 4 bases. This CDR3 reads CASKSWGGYEQYV. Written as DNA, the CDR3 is TGTGCCAGCAAATCATGGGGGGGTTACGAGCAGTACGTC.

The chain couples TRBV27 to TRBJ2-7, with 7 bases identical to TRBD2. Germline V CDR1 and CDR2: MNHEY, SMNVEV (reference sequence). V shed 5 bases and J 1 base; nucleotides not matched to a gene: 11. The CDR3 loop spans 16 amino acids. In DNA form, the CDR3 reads TGTGCCAGCAGTCCCCCGGCTAGCGGTCGATCCTACGAGCAGTACGTC. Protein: CASSPPASGRSYEQYV.

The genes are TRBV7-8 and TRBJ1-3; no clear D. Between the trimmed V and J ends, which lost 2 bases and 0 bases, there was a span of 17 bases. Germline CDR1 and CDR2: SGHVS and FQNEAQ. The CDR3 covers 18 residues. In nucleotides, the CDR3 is TGTGCCAGCAGCTTAAGTCGTCGGAGGATGAACTCTGGAAACACCATATATTTT. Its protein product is CASSLSRRRMNSGNTIYF.

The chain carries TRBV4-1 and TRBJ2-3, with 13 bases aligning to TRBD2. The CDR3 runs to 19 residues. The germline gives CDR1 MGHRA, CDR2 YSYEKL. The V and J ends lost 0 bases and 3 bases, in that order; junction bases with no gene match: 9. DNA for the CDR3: TGCGCCAGCAGCCAAGATCAAGGACTAGCGGGAGTCAGGACAGATACGCAGTATTTT. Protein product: CASSQDQGLAGVRTDTQYF.

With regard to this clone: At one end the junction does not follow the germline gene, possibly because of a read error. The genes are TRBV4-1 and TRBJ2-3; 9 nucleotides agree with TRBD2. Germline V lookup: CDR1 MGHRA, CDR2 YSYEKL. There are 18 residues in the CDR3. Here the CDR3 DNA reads TGCGCCAGCAGCCAAGCCTCTTATCCCGGGACTAGCAGAGATACGCAGTATTTT. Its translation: CASSQASYPGTSRDTQYF.

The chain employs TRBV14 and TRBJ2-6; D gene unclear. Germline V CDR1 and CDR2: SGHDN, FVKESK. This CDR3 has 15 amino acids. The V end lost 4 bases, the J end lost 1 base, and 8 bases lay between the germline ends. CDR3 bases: TGTGCCAGCAGCCGAGGAAGGTCTGGGGCCAACGTCCTGACTTTC. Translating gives CASSRGRSGANVLTF.

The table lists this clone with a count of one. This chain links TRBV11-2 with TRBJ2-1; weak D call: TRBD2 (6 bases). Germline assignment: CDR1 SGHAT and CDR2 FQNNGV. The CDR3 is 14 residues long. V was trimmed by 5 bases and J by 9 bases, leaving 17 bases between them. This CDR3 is CASSRSGPRAEQFF. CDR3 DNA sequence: TGTGCCAGCAGCCGAAGCGGGCCCCGGGCTGAGCAGTTCTTC.

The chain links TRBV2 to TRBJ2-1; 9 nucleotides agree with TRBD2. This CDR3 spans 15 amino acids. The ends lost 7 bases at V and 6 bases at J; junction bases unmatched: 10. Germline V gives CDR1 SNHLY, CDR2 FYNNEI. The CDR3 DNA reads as TGTGCCAGCAACAAAGAAGCGGGAGGCTCCAATGAGCAGTTCTTC. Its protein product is CASNKEAGGSNEQFF.

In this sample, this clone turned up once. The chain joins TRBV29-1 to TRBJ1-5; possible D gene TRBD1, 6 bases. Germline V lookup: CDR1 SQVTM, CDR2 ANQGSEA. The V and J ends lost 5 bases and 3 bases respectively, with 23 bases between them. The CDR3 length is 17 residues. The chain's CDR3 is CSVTPISVTGYNQPQHF. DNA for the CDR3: TGCAGCGTTACCCCCATTTCTGTGACAGGTTACAATCAGCCCCAGCATTTT. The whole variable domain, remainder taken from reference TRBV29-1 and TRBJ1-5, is SAVISQKPSRDICQRGTSLTIQCQVDSQVTMMFWYRQQPGQSLTLIATANQGSEATYESGFVIDKFPISRPNLTFSTLTVSNMSPEDSSIYLCSVTPISVTGYNQPQHFGDGTRLSIL.

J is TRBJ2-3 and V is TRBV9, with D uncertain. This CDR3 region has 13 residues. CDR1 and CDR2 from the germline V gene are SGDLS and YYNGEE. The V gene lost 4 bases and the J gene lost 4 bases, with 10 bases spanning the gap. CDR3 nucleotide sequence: TGTGCCAGCAGCTCCACGACTGCAGATACGCAGTATTTT. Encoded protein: CASSSTTADTQYF.

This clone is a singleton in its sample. CDR3 DNA sequence: TGTGCCAGTAGTATAGCGGTAGCGGGAGGTGAGACCCAGTACTTC. Encoded protein: CASSIAVAGGETQYF. The J gene is TRBJ2-5, the V gene TRBV19; 10 nucleotides align to TRBD2. With 1 base clipped from V and 5 bases from J, the junction kept 4 bases outside the gene matches. The CDR3 is made up of 15 amino acids. CDR1 LNHDA and CDR2 SQIVND come from the germline V gene (reference sequence).

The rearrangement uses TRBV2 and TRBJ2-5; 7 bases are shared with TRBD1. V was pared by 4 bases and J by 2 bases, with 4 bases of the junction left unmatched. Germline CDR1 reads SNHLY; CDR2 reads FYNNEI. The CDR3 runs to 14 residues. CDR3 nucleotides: TGTGCCAGCAGTGTAGACAGGGCACAAGAGACCCAGTACTTC. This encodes CASSVDRAQETQYF.

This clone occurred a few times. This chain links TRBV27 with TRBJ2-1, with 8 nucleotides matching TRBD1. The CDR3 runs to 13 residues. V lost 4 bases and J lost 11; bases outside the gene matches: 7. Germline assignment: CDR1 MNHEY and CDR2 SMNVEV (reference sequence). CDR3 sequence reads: CASSSDRGKKQFF. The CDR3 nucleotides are TGTGCCAGCAGTTCTGACAGGGGAAAAAAGCAGTTCTTC.

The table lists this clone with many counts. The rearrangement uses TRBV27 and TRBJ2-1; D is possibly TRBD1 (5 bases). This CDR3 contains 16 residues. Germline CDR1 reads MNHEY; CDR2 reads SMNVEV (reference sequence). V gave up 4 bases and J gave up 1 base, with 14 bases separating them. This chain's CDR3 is CASSSIQGESYNEQFF. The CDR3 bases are TGTGCCAGCAGTTCAATTCAGGGTGAGTCCTACAATGAGCAGTTCTTC.

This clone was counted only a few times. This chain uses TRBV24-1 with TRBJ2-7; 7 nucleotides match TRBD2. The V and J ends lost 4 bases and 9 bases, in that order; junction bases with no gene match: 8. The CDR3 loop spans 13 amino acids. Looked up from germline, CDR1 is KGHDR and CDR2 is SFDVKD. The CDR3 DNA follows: TGTGCCACCAGTGACCATGGACGGGAGGTGCAGTACTTC. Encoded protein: CATSDHGREVQYF.

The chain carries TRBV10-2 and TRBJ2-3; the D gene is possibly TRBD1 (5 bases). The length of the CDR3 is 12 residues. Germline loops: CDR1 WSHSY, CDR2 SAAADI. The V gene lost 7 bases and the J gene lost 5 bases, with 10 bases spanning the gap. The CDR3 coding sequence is TGCGCCAGCAAAGGGGCCGGAGATACGCAGTATTTT. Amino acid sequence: CASKGAGDTQYF.

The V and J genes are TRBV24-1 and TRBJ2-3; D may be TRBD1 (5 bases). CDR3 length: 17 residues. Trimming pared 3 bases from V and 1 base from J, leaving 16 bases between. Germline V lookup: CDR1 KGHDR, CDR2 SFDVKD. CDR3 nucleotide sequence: TGTGCCACCAGTGATCCCCTAGGGGTATGGGGCACAGATACGCAGTATTTT. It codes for CATSDPLGVWGTDTQYF.

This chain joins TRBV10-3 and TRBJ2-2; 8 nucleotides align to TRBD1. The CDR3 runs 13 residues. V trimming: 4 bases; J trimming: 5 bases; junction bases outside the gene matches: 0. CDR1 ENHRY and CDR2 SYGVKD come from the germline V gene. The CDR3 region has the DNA TGTGCCATCAGTGGGACAGGGACCGGGGAGCTGTTTTTT. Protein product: CAISGTGTGELFF.

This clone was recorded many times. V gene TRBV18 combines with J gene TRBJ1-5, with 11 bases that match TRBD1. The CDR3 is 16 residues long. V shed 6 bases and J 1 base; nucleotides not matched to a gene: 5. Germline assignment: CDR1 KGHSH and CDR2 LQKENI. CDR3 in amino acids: CASSRTGGASNQPQHF. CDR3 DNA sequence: TGTGCCAGCTCGAGGACAGGGGGCGCGAGCAATCAGCCCCAGCATTTT.

The CDR3 protein is CASSAGLAELNEQFF. DNA for the CDR3: TGTGCCAGCTCCGCGGGACTAGCGGAACTCAATGAGCAGTTCTTC. The genes are TRBV18 and TRBJ2-1; 11 nucleotides agree with TRBD2. Germline CDR1 KGHSH, CDR2 LQKENI. The CDR3 loop spans 15 amino acids. Trimming removed 6 bases from V and 6 bases from J; junction bases left unmatched: 7.

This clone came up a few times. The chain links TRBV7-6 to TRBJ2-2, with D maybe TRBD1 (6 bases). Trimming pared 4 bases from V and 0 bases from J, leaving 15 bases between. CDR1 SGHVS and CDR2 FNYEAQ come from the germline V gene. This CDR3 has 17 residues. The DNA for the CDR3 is TGTGCCAGCAGCTCGCGGACAGCCGCACCGAACACCGGGGAGCTGTTTTTT. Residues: CASSSRTAAPNTGELFF.

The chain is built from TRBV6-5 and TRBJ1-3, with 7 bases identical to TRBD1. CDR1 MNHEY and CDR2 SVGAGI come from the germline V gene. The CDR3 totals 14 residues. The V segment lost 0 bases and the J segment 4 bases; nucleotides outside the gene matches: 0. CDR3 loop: CASSYSTGGNTIYF. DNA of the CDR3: TGTGCCAGCAGTTACTCGACAGGGGGAAACACCATATATTTT.

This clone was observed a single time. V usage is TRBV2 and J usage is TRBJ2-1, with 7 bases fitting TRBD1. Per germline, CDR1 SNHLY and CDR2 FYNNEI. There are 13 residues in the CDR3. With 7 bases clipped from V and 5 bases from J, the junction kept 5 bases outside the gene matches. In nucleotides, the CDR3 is TGTGCCAGCAATCCCGGGACAGACAATGAGCAGTTCTTC. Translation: CASNPGTDNEQFF.

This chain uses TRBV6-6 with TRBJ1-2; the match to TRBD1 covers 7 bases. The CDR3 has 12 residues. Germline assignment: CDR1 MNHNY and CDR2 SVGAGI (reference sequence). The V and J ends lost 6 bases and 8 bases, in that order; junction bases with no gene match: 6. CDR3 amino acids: CASRYDRVGYTF. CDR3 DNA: TGTGCCAGCAGGTACGACAGGGTCGGCTACACCTTC.